The 19 T cell receptor beta chains presented below share a single source sample, sequenced in a study of post-analysis software for immune sequencing data. Findings of the study overall: Patients showed TRBV5-6, TRBV5-1 and TRBV20-1 among several TRBV segments more frequent than in controls.

The library was made from cDNA and included unique molecular identifiers. One entry per CDR3 protein, called by TCRdb with MiXCR from the PCR reads. The sample carries about 820,000 distinct CDR3 sequences, 53% recorded once. Their antigens remain unidentified. Sequences were obtained from blood. The source of these receptors is a girl between 10 and 17 years old with multiple sclerosis.

The chain recombines TRBV12-3 or TRBV12-4 with TRBJ1-2; D call uncertain. V lost 2 bases to trimming and J lost 2 bases, with 9 bases between them. The CDR3 runs to 14 residues. The CDR3 DNA sequence: TGTGCCAGCAGTTTAAGGGCGGAGAACTATGGCTACACCTTC. Translation: CASSLRAENYGYTF.

The table lists this clonotype with many counts. The chain combines TRBV18 with TRBJ2-7; the D gene is possibly TRBD1 (7 bases). The CDR3 totals 13 residues. Looked up from germline, CDR1 is KGHSH and CDR2 is LQKENI. Trimming removed 3 bases from V and 4 bases from J, with 10 bases in between. CDR3 in amino acids: CASSPSGGYEQYF. The DNA of the CDR3 is TGTGCCAGCTCACCGTCAGGGGGGTACGAGCAGTACTTC.

This chain connects TRBV12-3 or TRBV12-4 to TRBJ2-1, with TRBD2 identical over 8 bases. CDR3 size: 17 residues. J gave up 1 base and V 4 bases, and 9 bases lay outside the gene matches. This CDR3 reads CASSSPGTSSSYNEQFF. The CDR3 DNA is TGTGCCAGCAGTTCCCCCGGGACTAGTTCTTCCTACAATGAGCAGTTCTTC.

The rearrangement joins TRBV4-1 to TRBJ2-3, with D uncertain. The CDR3 loop spans 17 amino acids. Trimming pared 0 bases from V and 6 bases from J, leaving 19 bases between. Germline V gene data show CDR1 as MGHRA and CDR2 as YSYEKL. The CDR3 sequence: CASSQDHASANMDTQYF. As DNA, the CDR3 is TGCGCCAGCAGCCAAGATCACGCTAGTGCTAACATGGATACGCAGTATTTT.

This sequence joins TRBV9 and TRBJ2-3; 11 bases are a match to TRBD2. The ends lost 0 bases at V and 2 bases at J; junction bases unmatched: 5. CDR3 length: 17 residues. Germline V gene data show CDR1 as SGDLS and CDR2 as YYNGEE. The CDR3 protein is CASSVDPSGGNTDTQYF. Here the CDR3 DNA reads TGTGCCAGCAGCGTAGACCCTAGCGGGGGGAACACAGATACGCAGTATTTT.

V gene TRBV7-9 combines with J gene TRBJ2-1; D may be TRBD2 (5 bases). The V and J ends lost 5 bases and 9 bases respectively, with 14 bases between them. CDR1 is SEHNR, CDR2 FQNEAQ, per germline (reference sequence). The CDR3 is 13 residues long. CDR3: CASSPPGIPEQFF. In DNA form, the CDR3 reads TGTGCCAGCAGCCCACCCGGGATCCCTGAGCAGTTCTTC. The complete variable domain, with remaining parts taken from reference TRBV7-9 and TRBJ2-1, reads DTGVSQNPRHKITKRGQNVTFRCDPISEHNRLYWYRQTLGQGPEFLTYFQNEAQLEKSRLLSDRFSAERPKGSFSTLEIQRTEQGDSAMYLCASSPPGIPEQFFGPGTRLTVL.

The chain has TRBV2 and TRBJ2-7; 14 positions agree with TRBD2. The CDR3 runs to 20 residues. V lost 8 bases to trimming and J lost 2 bases; unmatched junction nucleotides: 20. Germline-derived CDR1 and CDR2 are SNHLY and FYNNEI. CDR3 sequence (DNA): TGTGCCAGCCACCCGGAACGGGGGACTAGCGGGAGTATGTCTCCCTACGAGCAGTACTTC. It specifies CASHPERGTSGSMSPYEQYF. Filled out from reference TRBV2 and TRBJ2-7, the complete variable domain reads EPEVTQTPSHQVTQMGQEVILRCVPISNHLYFYWYRQILGQKVEFLVSFYNNEISEKSEIFDDQFSVERPDGSNFTLKIRSTKLEDSAMYFCASHPERGTSGSMSPYEQYFGPGTRLTVT.

A note on this clonotype: A read error is likely, as this CDR3 ends without the conserved phenylalanine or tryptophan. The chain recombines TRBV7-8 with TRBJ2-3, with D uncertain. V lost 4 bases, J lost 2 bases, and 16 bases lay in between. Germline lookup yields CDR1 SGHVS and CDR2 FQNEAQ. The CDR3 is made up of 16 amino acids. CDR3 DNA: TGTGCCAGCAGCTCATGGTTCCAAGACCTCACAGATACGCAGTATGTT. Protein: CASSSWFQDLTDTQYV.

In regard to this clonotype: The junction and the germline gene differ at one end; a read error may be behind it. The gene calls are TRBV7-9 and TRBJ2-5; D is unclear. The DNA end lines up better with TRBJ2-7; the J call may be wrong. The CDR3 contains 13 residues. Germline CDR1 reads SEHNR; CDR2 reads FQNEAQ (reference sequence). The CDR3 DNA reads TGCGCCAGCAGCTCTAGGTATTCCTACGAGCAGTACTTC. This gives the protein CASSSRYSYEQYF.

Remarks on this clonotype: A much larger clone sits a single nucleotide away, making a read error possible. The V gene is TRBV27, the J gene TRBJ1-5, with D unresolved. The V gene lost 6 bases and the J gene lost 3 bases, with 9 bases spanning the gap. Germline CDR1 and CDR2: MNHEY and SMNVEV (reference sequence). The CDR3 consists of 13 residues. This CDR3 is CASSRGDNQPQHF. The CDR3 nucleotides read TGTGCCAGCAGCCGGGGTGACAATCAGCCCCAGCATTTT.

This clonotype came up once. The CDR3 DNA reads as TGCAGCGCTTTAGTCTCTGGGGCCAACGTCCTGACTTTC. Translating gives CSALVSGANVLTF. The gene calls are TRBV29-1 and TRBJ2-6, with unresolved D. The CDR3 totals 13 residues. Trimming stripped 7 bases from V and 0 bases from J, with 7 bases between. In germline, CDR1 is SQVTM, CDR2 ANQGSEA.

The chain joins TRBV7-6 to TRBJ2-7; 10 bases are a match to TRBD2. The J segment lost 5 bases and the V segment lost 5 bases, leaving 6 bases of the junction unmatched. Germline-derived CDR1 and CDR2 are SGHVS and FNYEAQ. The CDR3 has 14 residues. The CDR3 region is CASSLLAGANEQYF. The CDR3 DNA follows: TGTGCCAGCAGCCTTCTAGCGGGAGCTAACGAGCAGTACTTC.

A few counts support this clonotype. This chain links TRBV7-9 with TRBJ2-4, with D unresolved. The germline V gene encodes CDR1 SEHNR and CDR2 FQNEAQ (reference sequence). Trimming cost V 4 bases and J 0 bases, with 16 bases left between them. The CDR3 consists of 17 residues. CDR3 DNA: TGTGCCAGCAGCTCCCCCGGATCCCTGCTAGCCAAAAACATTCAGTACTTC. This translates into CASSSPGSLLAKNIQYF.

The chain employs TRBV9 and TRBJ1-2; 7 nucleotides match TRBD1. Germline V lookup: CDR1 SGDLS, CDR2 YYNGEE. The CDR3 spans 13 residues. V gave up 6 bases and J gave up 2 bases; unmatched junction bases: 4. The CDR3 sequence: CASTGQDNYGYTF. CDR3 DNA: TGTGCCAGCACCGGACAGGACAACTATGGCTACACCTTC.

V gene TRBV4-1 combines with J gene TRBJ2-3; TRBD2 aligns across 11 bases. This CDR3 is built from 15 residues. V lost 3 bases and J lost 5; bases outside the gene matches: 4. Germline V lookup: CDR1 MGHRA, CDR2 YSYEKL. In DNA form, the CDR3 reads TGCGCCAGCAGCCAGAATGGACTAGCGGGAGATACGCAGTATTTT. This translates into CASSQNGLAGDTQYF.

This chain connects TRBV5-1 to TRBJ2-7; D is possibly TRBD1 (5 bases). V lost 4 bases to trimming and J lost 6 bases, with 14 bases between them. The CDR3 contains 13 residues. The germline V gene encodes CDR1 SGHRS and CDR2 YFSETQ. The CDR3 nucleotides read TGCGCCAGCAGCCCTGACAGCACGGTCGAGCAGTACTTC. Its translation: CASSPDSTVEQYF. Filled out from reference TRBV5-1 and TRBJ2-7, the complete variable domain reads KAGVTQTPRYLIKTRGQQVTLSCSPISGHRSVSWYQQTPGQGLQFLFEYFSETQRNKGNFPGRFSGRQFSNSRSEMNVSTLELGDSALYLCASSPDSTVEQYFGPGTRLTVT.

The gene calls are TRBV29-1 and TRBJ1-2; TRBD1 matches at 8 bases. Germline CDR1 and CDR2: SQVTM and ANQGSEA. J lost 2 bases, V lost 6 bases, and 17 bases had no gene match. This CDR3 contains 17 residues. CDR3 loop: CSVHLSRTGLSNYGYTF. The CDR3 DNA reads TGCAGCGTGCACCTTAGTAGGACAGGGTTGTCCAACTATGGCTACACCTTC.

The chain joins TRBV5-1 to TRBJ1-4; a weak D match, TRBD1 (6 bases). Deletions cut 4 bases from V and 3 bases from J, with 13 bases between. The CDR3 is 15 amino acids. Germline V gene sequence: CDR1 SGHRS, CDR2 YFSETQ. The CDR3 protein is CASSGTGSANEKLFF. In DNA, the CDR3 is TGCGCCAGCAGCGGAACAGGGTCGGCTAATGAAAAACTGTTTTTT.

V gene TRBV9 combines with J gene TRBJ1-2; no firm D call. CDR1 is SGDLS, CDR2 YYNGEE, per germline. The CDR3 sequence is 15 residues long. The V end was cut by 4 bases, the J end by 4 bases, with 17 bases between. The CDR3 DNA is TGTGCCAGCAGCCCGGGTGACCAACTCATCTATGGCTACACCTTC. Amino acids: CASSPGDQLIYGYTF. The full variable domain, completed using reference TRBV9 and TRBJ1-2, is DSGVTQTPKHLITATGQRVTLRCSPRSGDLSVYWYQQSLDQGLQFLIQYYNGEERAKGNILERFSAQQFPDLHSELNLSSLELGDSALYFCASSPGDQLIYGYTFGSGTRLTVV.